One sample yielded the 16 T cell receptor beta chains listed below, sequenced in a study of blood T cell repertoires in COVID-19. The method was immunoSEQ multiplex PCR; TCRdb's version includes in-frame clones alone and lacks a portion of them. The sample lists about 410,000 clones; roughly 89% were seen once. The sequencing input was peripheral blood. All receptors derive from a woman in her twenties or thirties with active or convalescent COVID-19.

The chain is built from TRBV4-2 and TRBJ2-2, with unresolved D. V was pared by 4 bases and J by 4 bases, with 4 bases between. The germline V gene encodes CDR1 LGHNA and CDR2 YNFKEQ. CDR3 length equals 12 residues. CDR3 bases: TGTGCCAGCAGCCCCTCCACCGGGGAGCTGTTTTTT. Translated: CASSPSTGELFF.

The chain uses TRBV7-9 and TRBJ1-5; D remains unclear. Trimming shortened V by 3 bases and J by 5 bases, and 5 bases separated the two germline ends. Germline assignment: CDR1 SEHNR and CDR2 FQNEAQ (reference sequence). The CDR3 is 12 residues long. In DNA, the CDR3 is TGTGCCAGCAGCTTCGGAGATCAGCCCCAGCATTTT. It translates to CASSFGDQPQHF.

The rearrangement uses TRBV15 and TRBJ1-3; D is unresolved. V lost 3 bases and J 0 bases, leaving 12 bases between the germline ends. The V gene's germline CDR1 is LNHNV and CDR2 YYDKDF (reference sequence). The CDR3 is made up of 16 amino acids. CDR3 DNA: TGTGCCACCAGCAGCCGTAGAGGGTCCTCTGGAAACACCATATATTTT. Amino acid sequence: CATSSRRGSSGNTIYF.

The chain uses TRBV6-5 and TRBJ1-2; D might be TRBD1 (6 bases). Germline V gene data show CDR1 as MNHEY and CDR2 as SVGAGI. Trimming removed 2 bases from V and 4 bases from J, with 8 bases in between. The CDR3 totals 13 residues. The CDR3 protein is CASSYGRGYGYTF. CDR3 DNA sequence: TGTGCCAGCAGTTACGGCAGGGGCTATGGCTACACCTTC.

The V and J genes are TRBV2 and TRBJ1-2; D gene uncertain. The CDR3 has 15 residues. V was pared by 1 base and J by 6 bases, with 15 bases between. The V gene's germline CDR1 is SNHLY and CDR2 FYNNEI. Here the CDR3 reads CASSEGEGQADGYTF. The CDR3 bases are TGTGCCAGCAGTGAAGGGGAGGGTCAGGCGGATGGCTACACCTTC.

The rearrangement uses TRBV7-9 and TRBJ1-1, with D possibly matching TRBD1 (5 bases). CDR1 and CDR2 from the germline V gene are SEHNR and FQNEAQ (reference sequence). The CDR3 loop spans 15 amino acids. Trimming stripped 5 bases from V and 1 base from J, with 14 bases between. CDR3 DNA sequence: TGTGCCAGCAGCCACCACGTCGGGGGGAACACTGAAGCTTTCTTT. It yields the protein CASSHHVGGNTEAFF.

V usage is TRBV29-1 and J usage is TRBJ2-1, with D uncertain. CDR3 size: 13 residues. The germline gives CDR1 SQVTM, CDR2 ANQGSEA. V dropped 1 base and J dropped 5 bases, with 9 bases sitting between them. The CDR3 sequence: CSVEVDRHNEQFF. In nucleotides, the CDR3 is TGCAGCGTTGAAGTAGATCGCCACAATGAGCAGTTCTTC.

This CDR3 is CASSKVLTGLQLYEQYF. CDR3 nucleotides: TGTGCCAGCAGCAAAGTCCTTACGGGACTTCAACTCTACGAGCAGTACTTC. The chain carries TRBV21-1 and TRBJ2-7; the D call of TRBD2 is as the table states it, not checked on the DNA. TRBV21-1 corresponds to a pseudogene. The CDR3 runs to 17 residues.

The rearrangement joins TRBV6-1 to TRBJ1-5, with D possibly matching TRBD1 (6 bases). This CDR3 contains 15 residues. Germline V lookup: CDR1 MNHNS, CDR2 SASEGT. Trimming removed 1 base from V and 5 bases from J, with 12 bases in between. CDR3 nucleotide sequence: TGTGCCAGCAGTGAAGAAGTGGGGGCCCATCAGCCCCAGCATTTT. Amino acids: CASSEEVGAHQPQHF.

The gene calls are TRBV5-4 and TRBJ2-7; TRBD2 matches at 7 bases. The V segment lost 3 bases and the J segment 0 bases; nucleotides outside the gene matches: 6. The germline CDR1 and CDR2 sequences are SGHNT and YYREEE (reference sequence). The CDR3 contains 15 residues. CDR3 region: CASSSPTSLSYEQYF. In nucleotides, the CDR3 is TGTGCCAGCAGCTCGCCGACTAGCCTCTCCTACGAGCAGTACTTC.

The gene calls are TRBV19 and TRBJ2-1; TRBD2 aligns across 11 bases. With 5 bases clipped from V and 2 bases from J, the junction kept 11 bases outside the gene matches. There are 18 residues in the CDR3. Germline V gives CDR1 LNHDA, CDR2 SQIVND (reference sequence). CDR3 protein: CASSPLGLAGGPYNEQFF. In DNA form, the CDR3 reads TGTGCCAGTAGTCCCCTCGGGCTAGCGGGGGGTCCCTACAATGAGCAGTTCTTC.

This clone was counted a few times. The V call is TRBV28, the J call TRBJ1-4; no clear D gene. Per the germline V gene, CDR1 is MDHEN and CDR2 is SYDVKM. This CDR3 is 14 amino acids long. Deletions cut 7 bases from V and 7 bases from J, with 16 bases between. CDR3 protein: CASNAGPRTEKLFF. CDR3 nucleotide sequence: TGTGCCAGCAATGCGGGCCCCCGGACTGAAAAACTGTTTTTT.

V usage is TRBV6-5 and J usage is TRBJ2-7; 8 nucleotides match TRBD1. CDR3 length: 13 residues. Germline V lookup: CDR1 MNHEY, CDR2 SVGAGI. V was pared by 2 bases and J by 6 bases, with 3 bases of the junction left unmatched. The CDR3 reads CASSYGTGLEQYF. The CDR3 DNA reads as TGTGCCAGCAGTTACGGGACAGGCCTCGAGCAGTACTTC.

The sample holds one count of this clone. J is TRBJ1-2 and V is TRBV30; D gene unclear. The CDR3 spans 13 residues. The germline gives CDR1 GTSNPN, CDR2 SVGIG (reference sequence). The V end lost 5 bases, the J end lost 4 bases, and 14 bases lay between the germline ends. The CDR3 DNA is TGTGCCTGGTCGACCGGCCCAGGCTATGGCTACACCTTC. This sequence encodes CAWSTGPGYGYTF.

A word on this clone: The junction departs from germline at one end; a sequencing error may be responsible. V usage is TRBV11-2 and J usage is TRBJ2-1, with TRBD2 identical over 9 bases. This CDR3 has 14 residues. The germline CDR1 and CDR2 sequences are SGHAT and FQNNGV. CDR3 DNA: TGTGCCAGCAGTTTAGCGGGGGCCTACAATGAGCAGTTCTTC. It specifies CASSLAGAYNEQFF.

This rearrangement joins TRBV5-6 to TRBJ2-2; D perhaps matches TRBD2 (5 bases). The CDR3 length is 16 residues. V dropped 2 bases and J dropped 0 bases, with 11 bases sitting between them. The V gene's germline CDR1 is SGHDT and CDR2 YYEEEE. CDR3 coding DNA: TGTGCCAGCAGCTTCCGAGGGCCAGCGAACACCGGGGAGCTGTTTTTT. It yields the protein CASSFRGPANTGELFF. The full variable domain, rest sourced from reference TRBV5-6 and TRBJ2-2, is DAGVTQSPTHLIKTRGQQVTLRCSPKSGHDTVSWYQQALGQGPQFIFQYYEEEERQRGNFPDRFSGHQFPNYSSELNVNALLLGDSALYLCASSFRGPANTGELFFGEGSRLTVL.